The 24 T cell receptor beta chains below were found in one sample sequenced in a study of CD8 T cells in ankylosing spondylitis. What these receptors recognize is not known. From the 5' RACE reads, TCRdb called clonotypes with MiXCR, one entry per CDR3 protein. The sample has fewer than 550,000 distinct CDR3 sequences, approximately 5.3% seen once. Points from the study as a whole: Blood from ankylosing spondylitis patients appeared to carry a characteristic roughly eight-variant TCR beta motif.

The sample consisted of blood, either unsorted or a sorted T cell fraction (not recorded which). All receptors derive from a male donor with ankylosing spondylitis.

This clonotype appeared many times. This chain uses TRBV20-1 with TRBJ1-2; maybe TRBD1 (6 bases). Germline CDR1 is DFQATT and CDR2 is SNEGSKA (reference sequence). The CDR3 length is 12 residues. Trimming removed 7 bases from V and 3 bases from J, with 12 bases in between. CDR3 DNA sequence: TGCAGTGTTCAGGGGAGGGACTATGGCTACACCTTC. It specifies CSVQGRDYGYTF.

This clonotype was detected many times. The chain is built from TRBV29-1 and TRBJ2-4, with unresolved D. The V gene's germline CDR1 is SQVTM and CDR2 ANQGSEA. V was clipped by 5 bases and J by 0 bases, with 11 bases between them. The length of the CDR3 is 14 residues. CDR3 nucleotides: TGCAGCGTTATAGATGGTCTAGCCAAAAACATTCAGTACTTC. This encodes CSVIDGLAKNIQYF.

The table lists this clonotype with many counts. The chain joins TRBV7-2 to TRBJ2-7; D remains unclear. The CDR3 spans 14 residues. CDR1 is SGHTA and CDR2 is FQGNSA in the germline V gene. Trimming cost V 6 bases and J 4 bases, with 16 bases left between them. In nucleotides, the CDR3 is TGTGCCAGCAGTACCGGGCCAAACTTTTACGAGCAGTACTTC. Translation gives CASSTGPNFYEQYF.

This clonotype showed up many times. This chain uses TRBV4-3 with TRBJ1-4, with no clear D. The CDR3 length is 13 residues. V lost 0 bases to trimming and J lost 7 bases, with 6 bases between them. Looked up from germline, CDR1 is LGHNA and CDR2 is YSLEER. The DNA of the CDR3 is TGCGCCAGCAGCCAAGATTTTAGTGAAAAACTGTTTTTT. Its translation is CASSQDFSEKLFF.

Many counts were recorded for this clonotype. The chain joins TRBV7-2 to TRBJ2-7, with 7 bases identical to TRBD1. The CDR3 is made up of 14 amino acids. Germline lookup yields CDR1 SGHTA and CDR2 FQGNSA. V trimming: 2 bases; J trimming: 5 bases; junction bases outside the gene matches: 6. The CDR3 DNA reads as TGTGCCAGCAGCTTAACCACTACAGGGGACGAGCAGTACTTC. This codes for CASSLTTTGDEQYF. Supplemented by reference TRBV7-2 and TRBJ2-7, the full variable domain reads GAGVSQSPSNKVTEKGKDVELRCDPISGHTALYWYRQSLGQGLEFLIYFQGNSAPDKSGLPSDRFSAERTGGSVSTLTIQRTQQEDSAVYLCASSLTTTGDEQYFGPGTRLTVT.

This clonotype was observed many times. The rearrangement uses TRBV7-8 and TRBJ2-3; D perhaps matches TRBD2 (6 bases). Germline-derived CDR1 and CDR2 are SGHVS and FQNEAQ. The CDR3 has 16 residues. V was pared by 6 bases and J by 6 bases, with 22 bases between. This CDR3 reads CASRGGGAVGEDTQYF. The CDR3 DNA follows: TGTGCCAGCAGGGGAGGCGGGGCCGTAGGAGAGGATACGCAGTATTTT. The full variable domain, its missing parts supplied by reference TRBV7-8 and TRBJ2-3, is GAGVSQSPRYKVAKRGQDVALRCDPISGHVSLFWYQQALGQGPEFLTYFQNEAQLDKSGLPSDRFFAERPEGSVSTLKIQRTQQEDSAVYLCASRGGGAVGEDTQYFGPGTRLTVL.

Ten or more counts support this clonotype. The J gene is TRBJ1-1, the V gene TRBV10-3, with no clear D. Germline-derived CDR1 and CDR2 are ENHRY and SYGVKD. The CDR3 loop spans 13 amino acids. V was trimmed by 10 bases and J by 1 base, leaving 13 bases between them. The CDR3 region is CATQSPQNTEAFF. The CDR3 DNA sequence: TGTGCCACCCAATCCCCGCAGAACACTGAAGCTTTCTTT.

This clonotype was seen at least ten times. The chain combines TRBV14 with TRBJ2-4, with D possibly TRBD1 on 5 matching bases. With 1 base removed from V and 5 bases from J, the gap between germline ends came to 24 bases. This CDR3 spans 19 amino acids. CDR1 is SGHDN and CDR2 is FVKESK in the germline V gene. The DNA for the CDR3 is TGTGCCAGCAGCCAAGGAGTGCTGCGGACCTTCCCCAGGGAAAACATTCAGTACTTC. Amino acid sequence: CASSQGVLRTFPRENIQYF. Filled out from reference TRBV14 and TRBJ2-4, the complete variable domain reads EAGVTQFPSHSVIEKGQTVTLRCDPISGHDNLYWYRRVMGKEIKFLLHFVKESKQDESGMPNNRFLAERTGGTYSTLKVQPAELEDSGVYFCASSQGVLRTFPRENIQYFGAGTRLSVL.

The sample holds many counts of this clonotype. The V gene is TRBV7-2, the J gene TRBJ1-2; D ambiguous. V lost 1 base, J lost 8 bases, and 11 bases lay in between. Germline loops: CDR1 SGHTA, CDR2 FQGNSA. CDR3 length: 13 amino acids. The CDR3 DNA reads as TGTGCCAGCAGCTTAGATGGGTATAGCGGCTACACCTTC. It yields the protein CASSLDGYSGYTF.

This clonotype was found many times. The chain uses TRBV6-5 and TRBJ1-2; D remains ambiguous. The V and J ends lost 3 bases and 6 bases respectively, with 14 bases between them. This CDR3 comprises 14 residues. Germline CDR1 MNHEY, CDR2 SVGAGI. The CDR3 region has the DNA TGTGCCAGCAGTTATACAGCTGAGACCGATGGCTACACCTTC. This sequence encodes CASSYTAETDGYTF.

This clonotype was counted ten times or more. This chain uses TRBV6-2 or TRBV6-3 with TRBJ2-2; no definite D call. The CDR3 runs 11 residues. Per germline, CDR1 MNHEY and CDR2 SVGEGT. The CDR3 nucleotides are TGTGTATCCCGCTACACCGGGGAGCTGTTTTTT. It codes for CVSRYTGELFF.

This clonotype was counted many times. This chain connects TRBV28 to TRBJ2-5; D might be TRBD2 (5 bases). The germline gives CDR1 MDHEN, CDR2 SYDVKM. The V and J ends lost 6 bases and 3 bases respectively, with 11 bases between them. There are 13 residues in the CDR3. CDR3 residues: CASSRTREETQYF. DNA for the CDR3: TGTGCCAGCAGCCGCACGAGGGAAGAGACCCAGTACTTC.

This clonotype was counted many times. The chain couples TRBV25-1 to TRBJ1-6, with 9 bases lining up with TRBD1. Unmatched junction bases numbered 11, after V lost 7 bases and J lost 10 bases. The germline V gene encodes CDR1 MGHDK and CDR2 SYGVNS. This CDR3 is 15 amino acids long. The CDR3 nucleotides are TGTGCCAGCACCGTCGGGACAGGGAAAAGCTCACCCCTCCACTTT. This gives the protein CASTVGTGKSSPLHF.

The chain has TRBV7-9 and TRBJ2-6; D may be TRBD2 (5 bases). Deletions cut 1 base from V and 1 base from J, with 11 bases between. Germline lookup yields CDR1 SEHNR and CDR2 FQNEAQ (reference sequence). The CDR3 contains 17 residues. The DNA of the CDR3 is TGTGCCAGCAGCTTAGTTGGTCGGGATTCTGGGGCCAACGTCCTGACTTTC. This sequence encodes CASSLVGRDSGANVLTF.

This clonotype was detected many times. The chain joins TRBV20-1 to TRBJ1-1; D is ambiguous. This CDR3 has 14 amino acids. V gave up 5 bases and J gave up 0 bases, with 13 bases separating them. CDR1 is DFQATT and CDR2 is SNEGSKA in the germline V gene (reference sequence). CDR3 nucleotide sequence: TGCAGTGCTCCGGGCAGGTTCATGAACACTGAAGCTTTCTTT. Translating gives CSAPGRFMNTEAFF.

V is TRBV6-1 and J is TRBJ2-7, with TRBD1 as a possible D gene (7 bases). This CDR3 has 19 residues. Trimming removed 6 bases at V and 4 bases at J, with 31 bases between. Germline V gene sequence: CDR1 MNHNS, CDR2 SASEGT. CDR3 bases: TGTGCCAGCAGAAACGCAGGGGGTCGAGGACGGGAGAGTCCGTACGAGCAGTACTTC. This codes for CASRNAGGRGRESPYEQYF.

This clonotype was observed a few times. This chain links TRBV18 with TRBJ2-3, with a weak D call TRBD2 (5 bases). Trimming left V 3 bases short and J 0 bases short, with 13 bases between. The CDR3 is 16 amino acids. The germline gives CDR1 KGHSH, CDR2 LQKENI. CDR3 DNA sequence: TGTGCCAGCTCACCTCGTCGTCGGACTAGCACAGATACGCAGTATTTT. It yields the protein CASSPRRRTSTDTQYF.

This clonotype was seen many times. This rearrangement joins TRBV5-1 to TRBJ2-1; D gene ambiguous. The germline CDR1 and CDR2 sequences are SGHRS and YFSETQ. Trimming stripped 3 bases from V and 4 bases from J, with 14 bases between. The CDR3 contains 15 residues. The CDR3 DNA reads TGCGCCAGCAGCTCACGAGCCGGAGATTACAATGAGCAGTTCTTC. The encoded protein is CASSSRAGDYNEQFF. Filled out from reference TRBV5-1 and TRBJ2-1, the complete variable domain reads KAGVTQTPRYLIKTRGQQVTLSCSPISGHRSVSWYQQTPGQGLQFLFEYFSETQRNKGNFPGRFSGRQFSNSRSEMNVSTLELGDSALYLCASSSRAGDYNEQFFGPGTRLTVL.

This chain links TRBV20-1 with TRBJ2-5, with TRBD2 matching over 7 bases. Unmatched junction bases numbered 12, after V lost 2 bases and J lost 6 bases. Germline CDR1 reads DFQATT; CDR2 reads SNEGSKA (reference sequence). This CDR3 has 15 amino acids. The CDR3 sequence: CSARMTPGGRKTQYF. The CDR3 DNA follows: TGCAGTGCTAGAATGACCCCGGGGGGTAGGAAGACCCAGTACTTC.

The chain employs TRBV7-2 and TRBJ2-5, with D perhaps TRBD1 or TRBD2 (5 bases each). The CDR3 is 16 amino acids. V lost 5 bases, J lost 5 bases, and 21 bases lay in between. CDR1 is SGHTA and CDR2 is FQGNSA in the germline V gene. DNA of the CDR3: TGTGCCAGCAGCCTTGGGGGTAGCCCATTCCTCGAGACCCAGTACTTC. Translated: CASSLGGSPFLETQYF.

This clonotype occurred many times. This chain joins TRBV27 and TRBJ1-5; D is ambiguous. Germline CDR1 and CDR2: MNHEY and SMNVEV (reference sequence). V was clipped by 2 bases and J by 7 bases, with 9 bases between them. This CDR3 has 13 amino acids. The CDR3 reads CASSLGVTQPQHF. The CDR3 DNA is TGTGCCAGCAGTTTAGGGGTTACCCAGCCCCAGCATTTT.

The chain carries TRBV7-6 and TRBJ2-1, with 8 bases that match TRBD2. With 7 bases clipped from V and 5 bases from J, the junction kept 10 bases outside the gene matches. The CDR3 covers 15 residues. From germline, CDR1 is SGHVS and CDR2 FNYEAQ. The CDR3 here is CASTAGAGDNNEQFF. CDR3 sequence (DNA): TGTGCCAGCACCGCGGGAGCGGGGGATAACAATGAGCAGTTCTTC.

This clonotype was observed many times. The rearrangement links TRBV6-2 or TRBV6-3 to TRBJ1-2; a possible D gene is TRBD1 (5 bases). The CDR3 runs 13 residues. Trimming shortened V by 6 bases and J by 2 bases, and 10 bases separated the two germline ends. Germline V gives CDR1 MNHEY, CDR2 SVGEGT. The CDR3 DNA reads TGTGCCAGCAGGATAGACAGAAACTATGGCTACACCTTC. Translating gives CASRIDRNYGYTF.

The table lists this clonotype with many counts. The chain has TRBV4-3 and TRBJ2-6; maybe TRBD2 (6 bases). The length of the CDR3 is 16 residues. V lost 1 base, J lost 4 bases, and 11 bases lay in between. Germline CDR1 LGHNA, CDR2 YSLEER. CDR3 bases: TGCGCCAGCAGCCAAGTTGGGGGGTCCGGGGCCAACGTCCTGACTTTC. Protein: CASSQVGGSGANVLTF.